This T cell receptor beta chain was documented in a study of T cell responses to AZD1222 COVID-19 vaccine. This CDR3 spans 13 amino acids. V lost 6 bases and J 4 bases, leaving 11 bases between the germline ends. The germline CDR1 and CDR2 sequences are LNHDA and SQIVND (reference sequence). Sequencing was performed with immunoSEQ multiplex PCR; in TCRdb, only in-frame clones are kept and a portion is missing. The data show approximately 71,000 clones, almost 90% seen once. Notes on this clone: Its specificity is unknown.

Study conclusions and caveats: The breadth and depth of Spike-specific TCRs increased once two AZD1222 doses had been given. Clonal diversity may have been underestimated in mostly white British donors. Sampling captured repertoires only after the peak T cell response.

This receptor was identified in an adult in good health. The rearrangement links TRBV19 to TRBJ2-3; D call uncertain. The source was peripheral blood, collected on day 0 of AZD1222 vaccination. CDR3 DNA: TGTGCCAGTAGAGGCAGTTGGTCAGATACGCAGTATTTT. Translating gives CASRGSWSDTQYF.